Following are 21 T cell receptor beta chains from one sample sequenced in a study of response to subunit inactivated influenza vaccine. Each CDR3 protein is one row after TCRdb ran MiXCR on the RT-PCR reads. The profile covers roughly 620,000 distinct CDR3 sequences, with 11% appearing a single time and approximately 10% taken by the ten largest. This sample was shared with a second study, whose subject was T cells expressing NK-cell markers. Turning to that study: Libraries used 5'RACE template switching adding universal primer site and UMIs.

The input for sequencing was PBMCs from blood, taken on the day of vaccination. The receptor set was obtained from a man in his fifties or sixties who received an inactivated influenza vaccine.

The chain combines TRBV28 with TRBJ2-1; D is perhaps TRBD1 or TRBD2 (6 bases each). The CDR3 is 16 amino acids. Trimming took 5 bases from V and 5 from J, leaving 19 bases between them. Germline loops: CDR1 MDHEN, CDR2 SYDVKM. The CDR3 nucleotides read TGTGCCAGCAGTACCGAGGGGGGCGGCACGGACAATGAGCAGTTCTTC. It encodes CASSTEGGGTDNEQFF. Variable domain in full (rest from reference TRBV28 and TRBJ2-1): DVKVTQSSRYLVKRTGEKVFLECVQDMDHENMFWYRQDPGLGLRLIYFSYDVKMKEKGDIPEGYSVSREKKERFSLILESASTNQTSMYLCASSTEGGGTDNEQFFGPGTRLTVL.

This clonotype was counted only a few times. The chain carries TRBV4-2 and TRBJ2-7, with 9 bases aligning to TRBD2. V lost 0 bases to trimming and J lost 2 bases; unmatched junction nucleotides: 2. The CDR3 spans 15 residues. Per germline, CDR1 LGHNA and CDR2 YNFKEQ. DNA of the CDR3: TGTGCCAGCAGCCAAGAGGCGGGAGGGCCCTACGAGCAGTACTTC. Its protein product is CASSQEAGGPYEQYF.

This clonotype was detected ten times or more. The genes are TRBV12-3 or TRBV12-4 and TRBJ2-1; TRBD1 matches 8 bases. This CDR3 is built from 14 residues. Losses at the gene ends were 6 bases for V and 4 bases for J; bases not matched to a gene: 5. This chain's CDR3 is CASSDRGAYNEQFF. The CDR3 bases are TGTGCCAGCAGCGACAGGGGTGCATACAATGAGCAGTTCTTC.

The chain is built from TRBV3-1 and TRBJ2-1, with 9 positions matching TRBD2. The CDR3 extends over 15 amino acids. Looked up from germline, CDR1 is LGHDT and CDR2 is YNNKEL (reference sequence). The ends lost 5 bases at V and 9 bases at J; junction bases unmatched: 11. This CDR3 is CASSKPGLALGEQFF. CDR3 nucleotide sequence: TGTGCCAGCAGCAAACCGGGACTAGCCTTAGGTGAGCAGTTCTTC.

This clonotype was seen only once. V is TRBV11-3 and J is TRBJ2-1, with TRBD2 identical over 8 bases. Germline CDR1 SGHNT, CDR2 YENEEA. The CDR3 runs to 14 residues. V was pared by 5 bases and J by 5 bases, with 5 bases of the junction left unmatched. The DNA for the CDR3 is TGTGCCAGCAGCAAGCCGGGACTAGACAATGAGCAGTTCTTC. Residues: CASSKPGLDNEQFF.

This clonotype was found many times. This chain uses TRBV29-1 with TRBJ2-7; TRBD1 agrees at 9 bases. This CDR3 spans 13 amino acids. With 7 bases clipped from V and 0 bases from J, the junction kept 4 bases outside the gene matches. CDR1 SQVTM and CDR2 ANQGSEA come from the germline V gene. DNA for the CDR3: TGCAGCGCGGGACAGGGTAGCTCCTACGAGCAGTACTTC. Translating gives CSAGQGSSYEQYF.

The chain employs TRBV3-1 and TRBJ2-7; the match to TRBD1 covers 9 bases. The ends lost 0 bases at V and 6 bases at J; junction bases unmatched: 6. The CDR3 sequence is 15 residues long. Looked up from germline, CDR1 is LGHDT and CDR2 is YNNKEL (reference sequence). In DNA form, the CDR3 reads TGTGCCAGCAGCCAAGATTTAAGACAGGGGGGCGAGCAGTACTTC. Translation gives CASSQDLRQGGEQYF.

This chain joins TRBV27 and TRBJ1-1; D gene uncertain. Germline CDR1 MNHEY, CDR2 SMNVEV (reference sequence). The CDR3 is made up of 13 amino acids. The ends were cut back, 6 bases at V and 4 bases at J, with 12 bases in the middle. As DNA, the CDR3 is TGTGCCAGCAGGTTGTTGGGGAGCACTGAAGCTTTCTTT. It translates to CASRLLGSTEAFF.

This clonotype was observed a handful of times. V gene TRBV18 combines with J gene TRBJ2-1; TRBD2 matches at 10 bases. Trimming at V came to 2 bases and at J to 4 bases, leaving 8 bases not matched to a gene. This CDR3 is 17 amino acids long. Germline assignment: CDR1 KGHSH and CDR2 LQKENI. The chain's CDR3 is CASSPDASGGPYNEQFF. The DNA for the CDR3 is TGTGCCAGCTCACCAGACGCTAGCGGGGGACCTTACAATGAGCAGTTCTTC.

The chain uses TRBV20-1 and TRBJ1-5; D is unclear. V dropped 6 bases and J dropped 1 base, with 13 bases sitting between them. Germline V gene data show CDR1 as DFQATT and CDR2 as SNEGSKA (reference sequence). CDR3 length: 14 residues. CDR3 sequence reads: CSARLEESNQPQHF. In DNA, the CDR3 is TGCAGTGCCAGACTCGAGGAAAGCAATCAGCCCCAGCATTTT.

The table lists this clonotype with a few counts. The rearrangement joins TRBV4-3 to TRBJ2-5; no clear D gene. The V end was cut by 0 bases, the J end by 5 bases, with 7 bases between. The CDR3 totals 13 residues. CDR1 and CDR2 from the germline V gene are LGHNA and YSLEER. The CDR3 reads CASSQELGETQYF. CDR3 nucleotides: TGCGCCAGCAGCCAAGAATTAGGGGAGACCCAGTACTTC.

This clonotype was recorded a few times. The chain carries TRBV5-1 and TRBJ1-2; D remains unclear. The CDR3 sequence is 16 residues long. V gave up 1 base and J gave up 7 bases, with 20 bases separating them. The germline V gene encodes CDR1 SGHRS and CDR2 YFSETQ. CDR3 sequence (DNA): TGCGCCAGCAGCTTGACAAGCACCGCCGGGTTAGGTGGCTACACCTTC. This translates into CASSLTSTAGLGGYTF.

The chain links TRBV4-2 to TRBJ2-1, with D hard to call. The length of the CDR3 is 14 residues. V lost 0 bases to trimming and J lost 2 bases, with 5 bases between them. CDR1 and CDR2 from the germline V gene are LGHNA and YNFKEQ. The CDR3 nucleotides read TGTGCCAGCAGCCAAGATGCGGCCTACAATGAGCAGTTCTTC. Protein sequence: CASSQDAAYNEQFF.

J is TRBJ1-5 and V is TRBV20-1, with 12 bases matching TRBD1. V lost 6 bases to trimming and J lost 7 bases; unmatched junction nucleotides: 10. Germline V lookup: CDR1 DFQATT, CDR2 SNEGSKA (reference sequence). The CDR3 contains 15 residues. The CDR3: CSAEYGTGGRQPQHF. The CDR3, as DNA: TGCAGTGCCGAATATGGGACAGGGGGCCGGCAGCCCCAGCATTTT.

This clonotype was found a few times. This chain joins TRBV7-9 and TRBJ1-2; 8 bases match TRBD1. The germline V gene has CDR1 SEHNR and CDR2 FQNEAQ (reference sequence). The CDR3 has 15 residues. J lost 3 bases, V lost 5 bases, and 8 bases had no gene match. As DNA, the CDR3 is TGTGCCAGCAGCATCTGGACAGGGTACGACTATGGCTACACCTTC. Protein: CASSIWTGYDYGYTF. The entire variable domain, with the rest obtained from reference TRBV7-9 and TRBJ1-2, is as follows: DTGVSQNPRHKITKRGQNVTFRCDPISEHNRLYWYRQTLGQGPEFLTYFQNEAQLEKSRLLSDRFSAERPKGSFSTLEIQRTEQGDSAMYLCASSIWTGYDYGYTFGSGTRLTVV.

The chain combines TRBV6-5 with TRBJ1-2; 8 positions match TRBD1. J was trimmed by 8 bases and V by 4 bases; bases with no gene match: 12. CDR3 length equals 15 residues. The V gene's germline CDR1 is MNHEY and CDR2 SVGAGI. The CDR3 DNA follows: TGTGCCAGCAGTTCCCTGGGACAGGTGTGGGCCGGCTACACCTTC. It translates to CASSSLGQVWAGYTF.

This clonotype came up once. This chain joins TRBV30 and TRBJ2-7, with D possibly matching TRBD1 (5 bases). V shed 2 bases and J shed 2 bases, with 13 bases lying between them. CDR1 and CDR2 (germline): GTSNPN, SVGIG (reference sequence). The CDR3 covers 14 residues. CDR3 loop: CAWSRNRYPYEQYF. CDR3 nucleotides: TGTGCCTGGAGTAGGAACAGGTACCCCTACGAGCAGTACTTC. The whole variable domain, remainder taken from reference TRBV30 and TRBJ2-7, is SQTIHQWPATLVQPVGSPLSLECTVEGTSNPNLYWYRQAAGRGLQLLFYSVGIGQISSEVPQNLSASRPQDRQFILSSKKLLLSDSGFYLCAWSRNRYPYEQYFGPGTRLTVT.

This chain links TRBV11-2 with TRBJ2-7, with 8 bases fitting TRBD2. V was pared by 1 base and J by 6 bases, with 5 bases of the junction left unmatched. The germline gives CDR1 SGHAT, CDR2 FQNNGV. The CDR3 has 14 residues. The CDR3: CASSLGTSTSEQYF. The CDR3 region has the DNA TGTGCCAGCAGCTTAGGGACTAGCACCTCCGAGCAGTACTTC.

This clonotype came up a few times. The chain uses TRBV5-6 and TRBJ2-7; 10 bases are shared with TRBD2. V shed 2 bases and J 3 bases; nucleotides not matched to a gene: 8. This CDR3 has 16 residues. Germline V gives CDR1 SGHDT, CDR2 YYEEEE. CDR3 sequence: CASSFGALAGVYEQYF. CDR3 bases: TGTGCCAGCAGCTTTGGGGCCCTAGCGGGAGTCTACGAGCAGTACTTC.

This clonotype was recorded a few times. The rearrangement links TRBV10-3 to TRBJ2-7; no definite D call. Trimming removed 3 bases from V and 5 bases from J, with 14 bases in between. From germline, CDR1 is ENHRY and CDR2 SYGVKD. The CDR3 length is 14 residues. The DNA for the CDR3 is TGTGCCATCAGTGACCCTCGGTTGGACGACGAGCAGTACTTC. It translates to CAISDPRLDDEQYF.

As to this clonotype: One junction end disagrees with the germline gene, perhaps due to a read error. This chain uses TRBV20-1 with TRBJ2-2, with D possibly being TRBD2 (7 bases). The CDR3 has 17 amino acids. CDR1 and CDR2 (germline): DFQATT, SNEGSKA (reference sequence). This CDR3 is CCARDKFRGAYTGELFF. The CDR3 region has the DNA TGCTGTGCTAGAGATAAATTTCGGGGGGCTTACACCGGGGAGCTGTTTTTT.